This T cell receptor (beta chain) was captured in a study of T cells after yellow fever vaccination. Study at large: SMART-Seq v4 Ultra Low Input prepared the low-cell-number fractions. Study observations and caveats: Sorted repertoires could include abundant contaminating clonotypes from bulk cells. Weaker overall, the secondary response nonetheless peaked faster (day 5 versus 15).

A note on this clonotype: No antigen is known for it.

A process of 5'RACE template switching, which added a universal primer site and UMIs, was used to make TCR cDNA. Each CDR3 protein is one row after TCRdb ran MiXCR on the 5' RACE reads. Of about 260,000 distinct CDR3 sequences in the sample, 5.2% are singletons; the top ten hold around 3.5%. Germline V gives CDR1 MDHEN, CDR2 SYDVKM. This CDR3 is 14 amino acids long. V lost 7 bases to trimming and J lost 6 bases, with 16 bases between them. Sequences were derived from CD4+ T cells sorted from PBMCs, sampled on the day of the yellow fever booster vaccination. The receptor comes from a man between 18 and 35 years old who received the YFV17D yellow fever vaccine. This chain joins TRBV28 and TRBJ1-3, with unresolved D. The DNA of the CDR3 is TGTGCCAGCACCACGGGAGGCCTTGAAAACACCATATATTTT. Encoded protein: CASTTGGLENTIYF.